These 2 T cell receptor beta chains originate from one sample sequenced in a study of cytomegalovirus exposure and HLA in healthy donors. The PCR ran on 60 Vbeta and 13 Jbeta primers. Measured with immunoSEQ multiplex PCR; TCRdb has only the in-frame clones, and not every one. The table records over 150,000 clones, roughly two thirds of them present only once. The sample was PBMCs. The receptors come from a woman in her twenties or thirties in good health and CMV-seronegative.

This chain uses TRBV27 with TRBJ1-1, with 8 bases aligning to TRBD1. This CDR3 region has 15 residues. The junction had 5 bases not matched to a gene; V was cut back by 5 bases and J by 0 bases. Germline CDR1 MNHEY, CDR2 SMNVEV (reference sequence). CDR3 nucleotides: TGTGCCAGCAGTCAGGGACAGGCAATGAACACTGAAGCTTTCTTT. Protein: CASSQGQAMNTEAFF.

This clone was seen more than once but under ten times. The chain employs TRBV4-1 and TRBJ2-7, with 7 bases fitting TRBD2. Trimming removed 1 base from V and 0 bases from J; junction bases left unmatched: 9. This CDR3 has 17 residues. Germline V gene sequence: CDR1 MGHRA, CDR2 YSYEKL. CDR3 in amino acids: CASSQAMGGGFSYEQYF. CDR3 nucleotides: TGCGCCAGCAGCCAAGCAATGGGCGGGGGATTCTCCTACGAGCAGTACTTC.